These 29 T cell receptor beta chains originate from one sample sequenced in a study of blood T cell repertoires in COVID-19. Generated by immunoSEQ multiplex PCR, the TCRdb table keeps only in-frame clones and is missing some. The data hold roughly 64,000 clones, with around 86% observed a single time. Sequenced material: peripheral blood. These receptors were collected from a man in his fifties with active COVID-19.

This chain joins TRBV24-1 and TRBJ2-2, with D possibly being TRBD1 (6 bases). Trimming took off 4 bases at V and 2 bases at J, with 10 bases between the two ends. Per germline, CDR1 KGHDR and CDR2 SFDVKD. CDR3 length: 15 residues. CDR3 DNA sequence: TGTGCCACCAGTGACCCGACAGGTAACACCGGGGAGCTGTTTTTT. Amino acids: CATSDPTGNTGELFF.

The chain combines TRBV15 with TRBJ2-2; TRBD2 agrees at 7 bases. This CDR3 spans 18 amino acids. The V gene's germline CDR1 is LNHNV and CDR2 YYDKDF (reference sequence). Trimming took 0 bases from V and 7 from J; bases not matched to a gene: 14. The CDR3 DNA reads TGTGCCACCAGCAGAGATCTGGGGTGGGAGGGCCGATTCGGGGAGCTGTTTTTT. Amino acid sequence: CATSRDLGWEGRFGELFF. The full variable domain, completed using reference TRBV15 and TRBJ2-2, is DAMVIQNPRYQVTQFGKPVTLSCSQTLNHNVMYWYQQKSSQAPKLLFHYYDKDFNNEADTPDNFQSRRPNTSFCFLDIRSPGLGDTAMYLCATSRDLGWEGRFGELFFGEGSRLTVL.

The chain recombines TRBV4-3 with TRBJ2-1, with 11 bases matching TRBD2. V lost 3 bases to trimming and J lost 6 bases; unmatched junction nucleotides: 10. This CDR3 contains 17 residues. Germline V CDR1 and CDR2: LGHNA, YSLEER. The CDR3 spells CASSHLLAGVAGNEQFF. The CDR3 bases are TGCGCCAGCAGCCATCTACTAGCGGGAGTTGCGGGCAATGAGCAGTTCTTC.

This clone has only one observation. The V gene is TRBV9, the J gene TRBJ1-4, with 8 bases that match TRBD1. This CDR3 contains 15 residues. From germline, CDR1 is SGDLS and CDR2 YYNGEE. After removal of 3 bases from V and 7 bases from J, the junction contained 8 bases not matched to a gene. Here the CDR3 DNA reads TGTGCCAGCAGCGCCGAGACAGGGGAGGGTGAAAAACTGTTTTTT. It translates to CASSAETGEGEKLFF.

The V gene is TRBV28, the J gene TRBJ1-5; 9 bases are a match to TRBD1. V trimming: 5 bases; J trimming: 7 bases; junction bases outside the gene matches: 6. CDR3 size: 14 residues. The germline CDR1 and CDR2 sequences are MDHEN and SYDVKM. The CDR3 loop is CASSQTGGGQPQHF. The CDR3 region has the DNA TGTGCCAGCAGTCAGACAGGGGGAGGCCAGCCCCAGCATTTT.

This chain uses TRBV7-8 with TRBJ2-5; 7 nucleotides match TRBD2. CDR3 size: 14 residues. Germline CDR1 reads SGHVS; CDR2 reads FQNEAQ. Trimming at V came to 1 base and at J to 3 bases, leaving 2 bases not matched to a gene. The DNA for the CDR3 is TGTGCCAGCAGCTTAGTGGCGGGAGAAGAGACCCAGTACTTC. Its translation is CASSLVAGEETQYF. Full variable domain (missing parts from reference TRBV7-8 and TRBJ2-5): GAGVSQSPRYKVAKRGQDVALRCDPISGHVSLFWYQQALGQGPEFLTYFQNEAQLDKSGLPSDRFFAERPEGSVSTLKIQRTQQEDSAVYLCASSLVAGEETQYFGPGTRLLVL.

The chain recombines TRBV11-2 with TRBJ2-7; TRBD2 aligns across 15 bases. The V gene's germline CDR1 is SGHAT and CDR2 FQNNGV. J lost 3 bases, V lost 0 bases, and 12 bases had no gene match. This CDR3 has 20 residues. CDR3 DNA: TGTGCCAGCAGCTTAGAGGTGCTGCCGGGACTAGCGGGAGGTGGCTACGAGCAGTACTTC. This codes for CASSLEVLPGLAGGGYEQYF.

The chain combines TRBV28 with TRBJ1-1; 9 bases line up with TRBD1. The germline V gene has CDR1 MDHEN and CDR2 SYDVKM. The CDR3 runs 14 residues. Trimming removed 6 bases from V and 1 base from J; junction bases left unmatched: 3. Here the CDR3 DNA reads TGTGCCAGCAGGGGGACAGGGAGGAACACTGAAGCTTTCTTT. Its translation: CASRGTGRNTEAFF.

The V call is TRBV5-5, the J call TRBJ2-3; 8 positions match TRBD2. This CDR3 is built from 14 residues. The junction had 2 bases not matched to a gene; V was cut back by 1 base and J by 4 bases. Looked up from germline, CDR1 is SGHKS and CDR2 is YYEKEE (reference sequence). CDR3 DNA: TGTGCCAGCAGCTTGCTAGCGGGTGCAGATACGCAGTATTTT. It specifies CASSLLAGADTQYF.

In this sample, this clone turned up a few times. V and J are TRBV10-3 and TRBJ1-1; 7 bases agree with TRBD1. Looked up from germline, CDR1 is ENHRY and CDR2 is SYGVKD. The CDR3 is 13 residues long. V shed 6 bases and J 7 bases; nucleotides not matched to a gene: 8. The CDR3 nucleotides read TGTGCCATCAGGGTGACAGGGTATGATGAAGCTTTCTTT. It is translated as CAIRVTGYDEAFF.

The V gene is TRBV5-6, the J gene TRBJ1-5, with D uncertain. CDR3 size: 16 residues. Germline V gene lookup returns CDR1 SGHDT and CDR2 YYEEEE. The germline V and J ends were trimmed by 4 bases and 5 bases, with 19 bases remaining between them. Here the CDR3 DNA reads TGTGCCAGCAGCATTGCCGTCCGCGAGGGAGATCAGCCCCAGCATTTT. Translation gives CASSIAVREGDQPQHF.

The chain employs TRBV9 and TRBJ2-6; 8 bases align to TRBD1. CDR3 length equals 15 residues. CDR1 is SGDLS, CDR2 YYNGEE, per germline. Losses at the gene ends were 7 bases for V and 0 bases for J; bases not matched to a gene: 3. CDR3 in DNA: TGTGCCAGCGGGCAGGGGGCCTCTGGGGCCAACGTCCTGACTTTC. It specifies CASGQGASGANVLTF.

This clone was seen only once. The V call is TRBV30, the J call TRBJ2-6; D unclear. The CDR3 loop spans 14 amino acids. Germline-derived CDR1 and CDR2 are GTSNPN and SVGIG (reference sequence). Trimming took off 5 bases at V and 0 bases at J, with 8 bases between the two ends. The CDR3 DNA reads TGTGCCTGGGGGCCTAACTCTGGGGCCAACGTCCTGACTTTC. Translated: CAWGPNSGANVLTF.

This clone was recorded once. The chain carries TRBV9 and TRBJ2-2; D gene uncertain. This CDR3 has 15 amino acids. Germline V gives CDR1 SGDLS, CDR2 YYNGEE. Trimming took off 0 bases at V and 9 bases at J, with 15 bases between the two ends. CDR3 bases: TGTGCCAGCAGCGTAGTTGGGCATGGGTCTCGGGAGCTGTTTTTT. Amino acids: CASSVVGHGSRELFF. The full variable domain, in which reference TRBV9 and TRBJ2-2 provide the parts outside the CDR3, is DSGVTQTPKHLITATGQRVTLRCSPRSGDLSVYWYQQSLDQGLQFLIQYYNGEERAKGNILERFSAQQFPDLHSELNLSSLELGDSALYFCASSVVGHGSRELFFGEGSRLTVL.

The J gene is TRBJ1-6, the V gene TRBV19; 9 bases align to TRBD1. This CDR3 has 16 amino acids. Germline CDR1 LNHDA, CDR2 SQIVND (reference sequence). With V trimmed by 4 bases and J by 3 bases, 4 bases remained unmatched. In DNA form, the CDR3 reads TGTGCCAGTAGTAACCCGGACAGGGGCTATAATTCACCCCTCCACTTT. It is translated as CASSNPDRGYNSPLHF.

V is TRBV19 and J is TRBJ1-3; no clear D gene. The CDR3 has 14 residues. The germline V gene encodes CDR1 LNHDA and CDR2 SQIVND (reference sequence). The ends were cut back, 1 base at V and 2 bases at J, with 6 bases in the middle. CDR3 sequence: CASSIGTTGNTIYF. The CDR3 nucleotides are TGTGCCAGTAGTATAGGTACAACTGGAAACACCATATATTTT.

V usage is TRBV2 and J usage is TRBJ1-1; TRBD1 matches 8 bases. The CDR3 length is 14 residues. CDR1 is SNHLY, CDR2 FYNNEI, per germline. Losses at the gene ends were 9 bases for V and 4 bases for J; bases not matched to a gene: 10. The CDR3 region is CASKQGGQSTEAFF. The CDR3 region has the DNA TGTGCCAGTAAACAGGGGGGGCAAAGCACTGAAGCTTTCTTT.

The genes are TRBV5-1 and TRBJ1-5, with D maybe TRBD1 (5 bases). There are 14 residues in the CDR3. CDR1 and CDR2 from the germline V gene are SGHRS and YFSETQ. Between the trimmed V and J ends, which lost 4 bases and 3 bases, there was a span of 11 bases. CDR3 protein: CASSPDSYNQPQHF. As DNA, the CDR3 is TGCGCCAGCAGCCCCGACAGCTACAATCAGCCCCAGCATTTT.

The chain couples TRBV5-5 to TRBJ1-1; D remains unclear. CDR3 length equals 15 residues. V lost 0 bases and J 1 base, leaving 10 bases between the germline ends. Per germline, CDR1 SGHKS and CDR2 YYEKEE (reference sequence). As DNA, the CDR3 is TGTGCCAGCAGCTTGGTTGGCACCCAGAACACTGAAGCTTTCTTT. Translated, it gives CASSLVGTQNTEAFF.

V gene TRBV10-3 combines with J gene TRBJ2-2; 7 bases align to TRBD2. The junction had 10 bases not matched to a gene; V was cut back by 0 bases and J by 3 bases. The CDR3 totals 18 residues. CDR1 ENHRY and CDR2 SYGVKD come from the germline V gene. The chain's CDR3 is CAISESGLGPGDTGELFF. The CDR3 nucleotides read TGTGCCATCAGTGAGTCTGGACTAGGCCCCGGAGACACCGGGGAGCTGTTTTTT.

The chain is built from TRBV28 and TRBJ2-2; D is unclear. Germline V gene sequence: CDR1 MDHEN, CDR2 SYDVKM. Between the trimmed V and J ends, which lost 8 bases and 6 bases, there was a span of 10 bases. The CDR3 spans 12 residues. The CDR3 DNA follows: TGTGCCAGCCATCAGTTATCCGGGGAGCTGTTTTTT. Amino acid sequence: CASHQLSGELFF. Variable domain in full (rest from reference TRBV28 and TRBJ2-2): DVKVTQSSRYLVKRTGEKVFLECVQDMDHENMFWYRQDPGLGLRLIYFSYDVKMKEKGDIPEGYSVSREKKERFSLILESASTNQTSMYLCASHQLSGELFFGEGSRLTVL.

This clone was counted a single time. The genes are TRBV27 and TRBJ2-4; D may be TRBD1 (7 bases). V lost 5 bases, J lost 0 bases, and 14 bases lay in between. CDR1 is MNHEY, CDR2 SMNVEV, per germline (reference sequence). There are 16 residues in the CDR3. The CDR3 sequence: CASSLSRGVAKNIQYF. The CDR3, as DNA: TGTGCCAGCAGTCTCAGCAGGGGGGTAGCCAAAAACATTCAGTACTTC.

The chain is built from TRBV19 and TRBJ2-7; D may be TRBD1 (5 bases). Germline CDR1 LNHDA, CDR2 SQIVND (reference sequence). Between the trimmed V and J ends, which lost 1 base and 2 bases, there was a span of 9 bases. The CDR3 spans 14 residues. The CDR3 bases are TGTGCCAGTAGTATAGCACTGACAGCCTACGAGCAGTACTTC. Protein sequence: CASSIALTAYEQYF. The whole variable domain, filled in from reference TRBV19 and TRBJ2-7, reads DGGITQSPKYLFRKEGQNVTLSCEQNLNHDAMYWYRQDPGQGLRLIYYSQIVNDFQKGDIAEGYSVSREKKESFPLTVTSAQKNPTAFYLCASSIALTAYEQYFGPGTRLTVT.

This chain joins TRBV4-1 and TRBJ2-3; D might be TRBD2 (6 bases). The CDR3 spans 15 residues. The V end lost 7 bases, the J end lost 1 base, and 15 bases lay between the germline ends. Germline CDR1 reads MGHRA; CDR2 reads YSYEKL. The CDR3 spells CASTRSGGGTDTQYF. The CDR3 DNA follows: TGCGCCAGCACCCGTAGCGGAGGAGGCACAGATACGCAGTATTTT.

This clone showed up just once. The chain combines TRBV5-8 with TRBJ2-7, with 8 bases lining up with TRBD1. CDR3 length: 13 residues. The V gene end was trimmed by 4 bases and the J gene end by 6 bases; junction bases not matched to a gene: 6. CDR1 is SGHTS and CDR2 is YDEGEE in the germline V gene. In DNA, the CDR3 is TGTGCCAGCAGCCGGACAGGGAGAGGCGAGCAGTACTTC. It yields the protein CASSRTGRGEQYF.

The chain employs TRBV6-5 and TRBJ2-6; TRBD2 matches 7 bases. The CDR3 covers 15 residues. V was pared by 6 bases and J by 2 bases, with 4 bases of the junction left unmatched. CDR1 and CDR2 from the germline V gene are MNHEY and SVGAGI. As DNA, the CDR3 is TGTGCCAGCAGCACAGGACTAGCTGGGGCCAACGTCCTGACTTTC. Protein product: CASSTGLAGANVLTF.

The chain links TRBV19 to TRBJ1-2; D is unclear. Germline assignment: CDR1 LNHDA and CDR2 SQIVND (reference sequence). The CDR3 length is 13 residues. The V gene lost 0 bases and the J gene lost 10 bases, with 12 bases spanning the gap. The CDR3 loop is CASSIDNQDSYTF. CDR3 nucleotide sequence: TGTGCCAGTAGTATAGATAACCAGGACTCCTACACCTTC.

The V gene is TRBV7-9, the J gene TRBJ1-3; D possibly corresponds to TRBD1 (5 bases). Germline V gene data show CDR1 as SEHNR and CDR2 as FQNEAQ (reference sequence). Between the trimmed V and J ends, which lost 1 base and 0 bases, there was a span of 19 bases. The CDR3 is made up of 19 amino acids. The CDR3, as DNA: TGTGCCAGCAGCTTAGGGGGACTGCACTTAACTGACTCTGGAAACACCATATATTTT. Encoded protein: CASSLGGLHLTDSGNTIYF. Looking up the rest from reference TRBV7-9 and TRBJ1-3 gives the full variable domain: DTGVSQNPRHKITKRGQNVTFRCDPISEHNRLYWYRQTLGQGPEFLTYFQNEAQLEKSRLLSDRFSAERPKGSFSTLEIQRTEQGDSAMYLCASSLGGLHLTDSGNTIYFGEGSWLTVV.

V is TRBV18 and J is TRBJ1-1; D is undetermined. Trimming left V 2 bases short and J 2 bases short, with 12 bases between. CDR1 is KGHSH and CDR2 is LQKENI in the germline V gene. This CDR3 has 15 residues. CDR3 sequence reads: CASSPKVPRNTEAFF. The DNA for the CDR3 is TGTGCCAGCTCACCAAAAGTCCCGAGAAACACTGAAGCTTTCTTT. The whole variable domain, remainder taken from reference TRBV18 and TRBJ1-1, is NAGVMQNPRHLVRRRGQEARLRCSPMKGHSHVYWYRQLPEEGLKFMVYLQKENIIDESGMPKERFSAEFPKEGPSILRIQQVVRGDSAAYFCASSPKVPRNTEAFFGQGTRLTVV.